One and the same sample provided the 12 T cell receptor beta chains below, sequenced in a study of shared clonotypes between healthy human individuals. Data came from immunoSEQ multiplex PCR; TCRdb stores just in-frame clones and leaves some out. The table has 900,000 to 1,200,000 clones, more than 75% seen once. Specimen: memory CD4+ T cells from PBMCs. Specified subset: CD45RA-negative fraction. Receptor source: a man younger than 30 in good health. Some clones in this sample may be carry-over from other donors' samples.

This clone turned up a few times. Other DNA sequences in this specimen translate into the identical CDR3. The chain joins TRBV5-1 to TRBJ2-1, with a weak D call TRBD1 (5 bases). This CDR3 has 11 amino acids. Deletions cut 0 bases from V and 13 bases from J, with 8 bases between. CDR1 SGHRS and CDR2 YFSETQ come from the germline V gene. This CDR3 reads CASSLEGEQFF. The CDR3 DNA sequence: TGCGCCAGCAGCTTGGAAGGGGAACAGTTCTTC.

The V gene is TRBV11-1, the J gene TRBJ2-1; possible D gene TRBD2, 5 bases. The CDR3 sequence is 13 residues long. CDR1 SGHAT and CDR2 FQDESV come from the germline V gene (reference sequence). V was shortened by 5 bases and J by 9 bases, with 14 bases between the two germline ends. The CDR3, as DNA: TGTGCCAGCAGCCCTATAGCGCGCAGTGAGCAGTTCTTC. Protein: CASSPIARSEQFF.

This clone occurred many times. The V gene is TRBV18, the J gene TRBJ1-5; tentative D call: TRBD1 (5 bases). Looked up from germline, CDR1 is KGHSH and CDR2 is LQKENI. The length of the CDR3 is 16 residues. The V gene lost 1 base and the J gene lost 3 bases, with 13 bases spanning the gap. The CDR3 DNA is TGTGCCAGCTCACCACTGGACACGCCCCACAATCAGCCCCAGCATTTT. Protein: CASSPLDTPHNQPQHF.

The V gene is TRBV30, the J gene TRBJ2-7; either TRBD1 or TRBD2 may supply D (5 bases each). This CDR3 contains 14 residues. The germline gives CDR1 GTSNPN, CDR2 SVGIG (reference sequence). The V end lost 3 bases, the J end lost 7 bases, and 19 bases lay between the germline ends. The CDR3 protein is CAWRWDGRVGEQYF. The DNA for the CDR3 is TGTGCCTGGAGATGGGACGGAAGAGTGGGGGAGCAGTACTTC.

Points on this clone: Possible read error: a much larger clone is one base away. The rearrangement joins TRBV4-1 to TRBJ2-7; D is undetermined. Germline V gives CDR1 MGHRA, CDR2 YSYEKL. This CDR3 comprises 13 residues. This CDR3 reads CASSQWVGHEQYF. As DNA, the CDR3 is TGCGCCAGCAGCCAGTGGGTGGGCCACGAACAGTACTTC.

The chain links TRBV5-6 to TRBJ2-5; D uncertain. The J call may be in error: the DNA end matches TRBJ2-7 better. This CDR3 spans 19 amino acids. Germline CDR1 reads SGHDT; CDR2 reads YYEEEE. DNA of the CDR3: TGTGCCAGCAGCTCCCGGTGGGTTGTGACCTCTAAGAGCTCCTACGAGCAGTACTTC. Translation gives CASSSRWVVTSKSSYEQYF.

J is TRBJ1-5 and V is TRBV9; 9 nucleotides match TRBD1. Looked up from germline, CDR1 is SGDLS and CDR2 is YYNGEE. Trimming cost V 5 bases and J 5 bases; bases outside gene matches: 2. The length of the CDR3 is 13 residues. In DNA, the CDR3 is TGTGCCAGCAGACAGGGGGCTTATCAGCCCCAGCATTTT. Amino acid sequence: CASRQGAYQPQHF. Looking up the rest from reference TRBV9 and TRBJ1-5 gives the full variable domain: DSGVTQTPKHLITATGQRVTLRCSPRSGDLSVYWYQQSLDQGLQFLIQYYNGEERAKGNILERFSAQQFPDLHSELNLSSLELGDSALYFCASRQGAYQPQHFGDGTRLSIL.

The rearrangement uses TRBV29-1 and TRBJ2-5; 8 nucleotides align to TRBD1. The V gene's germline CDR1 is SQVTM and CDR2 ANQGSEA. Unmatched junction bases numbered 3, after V lost 1 base and J lost 2 bases. This CDR3 is built from 14 residues. CDR3 residues: CSVEGQGSQETQYF. CDR3 DNA sequence: TGCAGCGTTGAAGGACAGGGGTCTCAAGAGACCCAGTACTTC.

The V gene is TRBV27, the J gene TRBJ1-4; 8 positions match TRBD1. Trimming removed 0 bases from V and 5 bases from J; junction bases left unmatched: 2. This CDR3 is built from 15 residues. Germline values: CDR1 MNHEY, CDR2 SMNVEV (reference sequence). The CDR3 DNA reads as TGTGCCAGCAGTTTATCCGGGACAGGAAATGAAAAACTGTTTTTT. It translates to CASSLSGTGNEKLFF. The full variable domain, rest sourced from reference TRBV27 and TRBJ1-4, is EAQVTQNPRYLITVTGKKLTVTCSQNMNHEYMSWYRQDPGLGLRQIYYSMNVEVTDKGDVPEGYKVSRKEKRNFPLILESPSPNQTSLYFCASSLSGTGNEKLFFGSGTQLSVL.

Note on this clone: This may come from a read error, since a much larger clone is one base off. This rearrangement joins TRBV7-8 to TRBJ2-7; D is unclear. The CDR3 is 13 amino acids. The V end was cut by 5 bases, the J end by 0 bases, with 8 bases between. CDR1 SGHVS and CDR2 FQNEAQ come from the germline V gene. The CDR3 coding sequence is TGTGCCAGCAGCCCCGGGCCCTCCTACGAGCAGTACTTC. Amino acid sequence: CASSPGPSYEQYF.

Concerning this clone itself: In the same sample, other DNA sequences code for this CDR3. The J gene is TRBJ2-2, the V gene TRBV5-4; D call uncertain. Trimming left V 0 bases short and J 6 bases short, with 6 bases between. The germline V gene encodes CDR1 SGHNT and CDR2 YYREEE (reference sequence). The CDR3 is 13 amino acids. CDR3 amino acids: CASSLVGAGELFF. CDR3 sequence (DNA): TGTGCCAGCAGCTTGGTAGGAGCCGGGGAGCTGTTTTTT.

The chain links TRBV27 to TRBJ2-7, with 11 bases aligning to TRBD1. Per germline, CDR1 MNHEY and CDR2 SMNVEV (reference sequence). The CDR3 runs to 13 residues. V lost 7 bases to trimming and J lost 8 bases; unmatched junction nucleotides: 7. Written as DNA, the CDR3 is TGTGCCAGCACCCGGACAGGGGGCTTTCAGCAGTACTTC. Protein sequence: CASTRTGGFQQYF.